The entry that follows covers one T cell receptor beta chain sequence. The protocol was immunoSEQ multiplex PCR, while the TCRdb copy is restricted to in-frame clones and leaves out a portion. This sample has approximately 300,000 clones, with 85% to 95% found just once. The CDR3 runs to 13 residues. Trimming left V 1 base short and J 8 bases short, with 11 bases between. Germline assignment: CDR1 PRHDT and CDR2 FYEKMQ (reference sequence). This specimen belongs to a study of blood T cell repertoires in COVID-19. Background on the study: Samples of COVID-19 (acute and convalescent) were obtained from the United States, Italy and Spain.

This rearrangement joins TRBV13 to TRBJ1-2; tentatively, D is TRBD1 (6 bases). This TCR derives from a woman under 40 who had been exposed to COVID-19. Material for sequencing was PBMCs or T cells enriched from blood (not recorded which). The DNA of the CDR3 is TGTGCCAGCAGCTTAGAAGGGGGTCGGGGCTACACCTTC. This gives the protein CASSLEGGRGYTF.